Listed below are T cell receptor beta chains from one sample, sequenced in a study of multiple sclerosis patients with progressive multifocal leukoencephalopathy. Using immunoSEQ multiplex PCR, the repertoire was profiled, and TCRdb retains in-frame clones only, with some absent. The repertoire consists of 26,000 or so clones, with 75% to 95% occurring once and the leading ten covering 2% to 2.5%. Source: PBMCs, taken from a patient treated with natalizumab. The receptors shown here come from a man younger than 40 with multiple sclerosis. CDR3s include the opening cysteine and the closing phenylalanine or tryptophan. A D gene is named only where the DNA matches it firmly. Clone size appears in some rows only: once, few, many, or a class for an expanded clone.

D gene	V gene	clone size	J gene	CDR3 protein	CDR3 DNA
TRBD1	TRBV18	few	TRBJ2-3	CASSLVGTGGTDTQYF	TGTGCCAGCTCACTAGTTGGGACAGGGGGCACAGATACGCAGTATTTT
.	TRBV5-4	.	TRBJ1-2	CASSRSNYGYTF	TGTGCCAGCAGCAGGAGTAACTATGGCTACACCTTC
.	TRBV6-5	.	TRBJ2-3	CASSYRGRIGDTQYF	TGTGCCAGCAGTTACCGGGGGCGTATAGGAGATACGCAGTATTTT
TRBD1	TRBV29-1	.	TRBJ1-5	CSVLTGYSNQPQHF	TGCAGCGTTTTGACAGGGTATAGCAATCAGCCCCAGCATTTT
.	TRBV18	.	TRBJ1-5	CASRGESNQPQHF	TGTGCCAGCCGAGGGGAGAGCAATCAGCCCCAGCATTTT
.	TRBV15	.	TRBJ1-5	CATSRDRADQPQHF	TGTGCCACCAGCAGAGACAGGGCAGATCAGCCCCAGCATTTT
.	TRBV11-2	.	TRBJ1-1	CASSFYQATEAFF	TGTGCCAGCAGCTTTTATCAGGCCACTGAAGCTTTCTTT
.	TRBV27	.	TRBJ2-7	CASSLLGYEQYF	TGTGCCAGCAGTTTATTGGGCTACGAGCAGTACTTC
.	TRBV6-1	.	TRBJ2-2	CASSPSGLVTGELFF	TGTGCCAGCAGTCCAAGCGGTCTGGTCACCGGGGAGCTGTTTTTT
TRBD2	TRBV7-9	.	TRBJ2-3	CASSPRSGTAPDTQYF	TGTGCCAGCAGCCCTAGAAGCGGGACCGCGCCAGATACGCAGTATTTT
.	TRBV2	.	TRBJ1-6	CAGRRSSNSPLHF	TGTGCCGGGAGACGGAGCTCCAATTCACCCCTCCACTTT
.	TRBV5-1	.	TRBJ1-1	CASSFILGQNTEAFF	TGCGCCAGCAGCTTCATCTTGGGACAGAACACTGAAGCTTTCTTT
.	TRBV9	once	TRBJ2-1	CASSVDLGTSSRQFF	TGTGCCAGCAGCGTAGACCTAGGTACAAGTAGTCGGCAGTTCTTC
TRBD2	TRBV4-3	.	TRBJ2-1	CASSQIAGGPHEQFF	TGCGCCAGCAGCCAAATAGCGGGAGGGCCTCATGAGCAGTTCTTC
.	TRBV7-8	.	TRBJ2-2	CASGRWTGELFF	TGTGCCAGCGGGAGGTGGACCGGGGAGCTGTTTTTT
TRBD1	TRBV30	.	TRBJ1-4	CAWSFTTGREKLFF	TGTGCCTGGAGTTTTACGACAGGGCGGGAAAAACTGTTTTTT
TRBD2	TRBV9	.	TRBJ2-3	CASSLRLAGTSDTQYF	TGTGCCAGCAGCCTACGACTAGCGGGGACGTCAGATACGCAGTATTTT
.	TRBV28	.	TRBJ1-1	CASRPVGGNINTEAFF	TGTGCCAGCAGGCCCGTTGGAGGCAACATTAACACTGAAGCTTTCTTT